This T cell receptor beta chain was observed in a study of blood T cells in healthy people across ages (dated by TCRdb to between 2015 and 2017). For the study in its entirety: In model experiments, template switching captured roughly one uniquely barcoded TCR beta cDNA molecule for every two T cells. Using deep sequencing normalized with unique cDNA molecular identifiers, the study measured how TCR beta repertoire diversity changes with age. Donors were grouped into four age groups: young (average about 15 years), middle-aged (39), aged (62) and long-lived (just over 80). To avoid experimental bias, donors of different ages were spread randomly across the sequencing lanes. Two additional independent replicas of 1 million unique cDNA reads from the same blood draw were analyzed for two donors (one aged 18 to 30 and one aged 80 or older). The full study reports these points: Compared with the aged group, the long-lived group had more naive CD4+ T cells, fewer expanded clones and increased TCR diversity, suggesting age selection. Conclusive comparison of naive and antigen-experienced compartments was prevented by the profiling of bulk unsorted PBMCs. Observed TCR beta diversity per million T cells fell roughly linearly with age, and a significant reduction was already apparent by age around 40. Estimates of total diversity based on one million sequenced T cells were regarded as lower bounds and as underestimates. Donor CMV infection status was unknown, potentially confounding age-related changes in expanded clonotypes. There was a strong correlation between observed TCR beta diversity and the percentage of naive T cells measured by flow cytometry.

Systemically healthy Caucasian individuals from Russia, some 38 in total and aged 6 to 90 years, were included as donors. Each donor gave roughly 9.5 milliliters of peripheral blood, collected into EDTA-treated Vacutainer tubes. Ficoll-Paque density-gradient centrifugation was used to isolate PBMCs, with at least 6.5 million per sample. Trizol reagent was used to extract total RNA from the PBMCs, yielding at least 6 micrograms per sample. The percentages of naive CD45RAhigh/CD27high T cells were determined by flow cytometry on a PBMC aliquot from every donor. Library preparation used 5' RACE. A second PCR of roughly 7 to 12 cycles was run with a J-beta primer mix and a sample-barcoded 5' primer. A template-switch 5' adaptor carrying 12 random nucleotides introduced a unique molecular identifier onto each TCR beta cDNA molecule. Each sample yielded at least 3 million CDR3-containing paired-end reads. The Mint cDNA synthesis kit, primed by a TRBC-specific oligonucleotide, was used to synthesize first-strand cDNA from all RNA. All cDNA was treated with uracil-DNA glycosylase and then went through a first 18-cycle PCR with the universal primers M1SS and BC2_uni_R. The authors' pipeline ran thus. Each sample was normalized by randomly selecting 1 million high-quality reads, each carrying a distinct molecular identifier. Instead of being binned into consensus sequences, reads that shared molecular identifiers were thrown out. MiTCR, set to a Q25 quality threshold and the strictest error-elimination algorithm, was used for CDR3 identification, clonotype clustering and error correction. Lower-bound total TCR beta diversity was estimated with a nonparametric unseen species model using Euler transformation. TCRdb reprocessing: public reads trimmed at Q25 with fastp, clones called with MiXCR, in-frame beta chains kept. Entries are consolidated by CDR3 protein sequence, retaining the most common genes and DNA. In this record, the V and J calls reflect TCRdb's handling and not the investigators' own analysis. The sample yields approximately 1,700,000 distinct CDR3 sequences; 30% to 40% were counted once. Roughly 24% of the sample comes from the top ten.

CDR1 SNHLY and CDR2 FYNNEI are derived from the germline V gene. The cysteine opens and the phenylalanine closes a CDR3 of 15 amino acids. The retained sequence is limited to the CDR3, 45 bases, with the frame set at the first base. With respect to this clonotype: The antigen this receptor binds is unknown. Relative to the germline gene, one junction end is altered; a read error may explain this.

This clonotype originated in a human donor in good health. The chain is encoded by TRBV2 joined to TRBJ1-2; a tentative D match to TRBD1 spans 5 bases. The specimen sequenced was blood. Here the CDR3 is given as CASSEAQGIGYGYTF. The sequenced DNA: TGTGCTAGCAGTGAAGCCCAGGGCATAGGCTATGGCTACACCTTC. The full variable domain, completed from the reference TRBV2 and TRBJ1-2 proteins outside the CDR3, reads EPEVTQTPSHQVTQMGQEVILRCVPISNHLYFYWYRQILGQKVEFLVSFYNNEISEKSEIFDDQFSVERPDGSNFTLKIRSTKLEDSAMYFCASSEAQGIGYGYTFGSGTRLTVV.